The entry below gives a single T cell receptor (beta chain) sequence along with its context. Its antigen is currently unknown. This specimen belongs to a study of cytomegalovirus exposure and HLA in healthy donors. The CDR3 is made up of 14 amino acids. Trimming left V 6 bases short and J 3 bases short, with 15 bases between. Germline V gives CDR1 MNHNS, CDR2 SASEGT. PCR was performed using 60 Vbeta and 13 Jbeta primers. Produced via immunoSEQ multiplex PCR; TCRdb's table is partial and in-frame only. The table shows more than 150,000 clones, with more than 80% occurring only once. The study, taken as a whole, reports: The records held CMV serostatus as the only immune exposure information. With later analysis, a missense DCLRE1C variant became linked to TCR beta V- and J-gene trimming. Rarity held for most TCR sequences, but there were some public TCRs that occurred in many donors.

Sequenced input: PBMCs. The rearrangement links TRBV6-1 to TRBJ2-7; TRBD1 is a possible D gene (6 bases). The TCR originated in a boy between 10 and 17 years old in good health and CMV-seronegative. The CDR3 sequence is CASRDSFSRYEQYF. In nucleotides, the CDR3 is TGTGCCAGCAGGGACAGTTTCTCTCGCTACGAGCAGTACTTC.